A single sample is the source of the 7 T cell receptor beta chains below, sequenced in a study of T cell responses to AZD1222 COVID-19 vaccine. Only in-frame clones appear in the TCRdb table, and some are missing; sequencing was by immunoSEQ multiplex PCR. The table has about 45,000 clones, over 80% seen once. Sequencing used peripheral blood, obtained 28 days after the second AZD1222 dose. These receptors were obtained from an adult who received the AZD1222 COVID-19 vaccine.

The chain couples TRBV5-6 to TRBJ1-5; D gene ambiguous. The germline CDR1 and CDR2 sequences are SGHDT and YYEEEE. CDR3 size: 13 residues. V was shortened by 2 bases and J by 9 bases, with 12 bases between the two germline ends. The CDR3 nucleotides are TGTGCCAGCAGCTTTAATAAGCTGGGGCCCCAGCATTTT. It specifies CASSFNKLGPQHF.

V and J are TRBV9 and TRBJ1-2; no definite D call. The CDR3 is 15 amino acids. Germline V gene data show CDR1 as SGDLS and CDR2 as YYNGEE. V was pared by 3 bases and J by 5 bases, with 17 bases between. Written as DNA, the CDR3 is TGTGCCAGCAGCGACCCCGAGGAGGCCTCTTATGGCTACACCTTC. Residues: CASSDPEEASYGYTF.

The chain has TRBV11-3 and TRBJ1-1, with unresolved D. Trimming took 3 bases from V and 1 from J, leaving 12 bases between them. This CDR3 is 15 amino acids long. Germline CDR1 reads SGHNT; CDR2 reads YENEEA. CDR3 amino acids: CASSLENTRNTEAFF. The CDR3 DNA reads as TGTGCCAGCAGCTTGGAAAATACAAGGAACACTGAAGCTTTCTTT.

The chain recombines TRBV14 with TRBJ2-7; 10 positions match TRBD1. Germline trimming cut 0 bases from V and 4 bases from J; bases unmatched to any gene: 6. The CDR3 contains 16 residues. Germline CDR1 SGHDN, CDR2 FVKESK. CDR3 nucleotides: TGTGCCAGCAGCCAAGATCTCGGGACAGGGGCATACGAGCAGTACTTC. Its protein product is CASSQDLGTGAYEQYF.

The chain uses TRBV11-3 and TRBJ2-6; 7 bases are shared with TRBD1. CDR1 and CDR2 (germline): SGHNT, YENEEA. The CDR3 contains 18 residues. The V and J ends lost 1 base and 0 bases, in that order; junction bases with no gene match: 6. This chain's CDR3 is CASSLGVGGFSGANVLTF. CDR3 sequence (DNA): TGTGCCAGCAGCTTAGGCGTAGGGGGCTTCTCTGGGGCCAACGTCCTGACTTTC.

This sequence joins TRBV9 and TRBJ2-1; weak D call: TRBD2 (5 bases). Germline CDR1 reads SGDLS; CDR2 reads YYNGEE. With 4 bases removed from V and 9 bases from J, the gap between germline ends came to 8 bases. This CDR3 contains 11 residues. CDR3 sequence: CASSPGIEQFF. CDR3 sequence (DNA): TGTGCCAGCAGCCCCGGGATTGAGCAGTTCTTC. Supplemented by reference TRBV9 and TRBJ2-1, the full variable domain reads DSGVTQTPKHLITATGQRVTLRCSPRSGDLSVYWYQQSLDQGLQFLIQYYNGEERAKGNILERFSAQQFPDLHSELNLSSLELGDSALYFCASSPGIEQFFGPGTRLTVL.

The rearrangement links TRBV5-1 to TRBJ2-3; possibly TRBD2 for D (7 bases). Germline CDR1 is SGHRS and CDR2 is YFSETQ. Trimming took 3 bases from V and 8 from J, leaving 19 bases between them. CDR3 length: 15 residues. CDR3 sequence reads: CASSSQLWGGLTQYF. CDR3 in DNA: TGCGCCAGCAGCTCCCAGTTGTGGGGGGGCCTTACGCAGTATTTT. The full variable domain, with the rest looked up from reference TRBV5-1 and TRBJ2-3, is KAGVTQTPRYLIKTRGQQVTLSCSPISGHRSVSWYQQTPGQGLQFLFEYFSETQRNKGNFPGRFSGRQFSNSRSEMNVSTLELGDSALYLCASSSQLWGGLTQYFGPGTRLTVL.